One sample yielded the 21 T cell receptor beta chains listed below, sequenced in a study of T cell repertoires in cytomegalovirus infection. MiXCR, run by TCRdb on the reads, gives a single entry per CDR3 protein. The table shows almost 500,000 distinct CDR3 sequences, with 10% to 12% occurring only once. The sequenced material came from PBMCs. All receptors come from a human donor in good health (CMV status not recorded). Some clones in this sample may be carry-over from other donors' samples.

The sample holds many counts of this clonotype. The chain is built from TRBV11-2 and TRBJ2-4; 7 bases fit TRBD2. The CDR3 sequence is 17 residues long. Per germline, CDR1 SGHAT and CDR2 FQNNGV. The V gene end was trimmed by 0 bases and the J gene end by 6 bases; junction bases not matched to a gene: 11. The DNA of the CDR3 is TGTGCCAGCAGCTTAGATAAGGGCACCGGGACTACAAACATTCAGTACTTC. Amino acids: CASSLDKGTGTTNIQYF.

V is TRBV4-1 and J is TRBJ1-5, with D tentatively TRBD1 (5 bases). Germline CDR1 MGHRA, CDR2 YSYEKL. With 4 bases removed from V and 8 bases from J, the gap between germline ends came to 18 bases. The CDR3 has 15 amino acids. The CDR3 nucleotides are TGCGCCAGCAGCCGTTCGCCGGGGGGGGATGAGCCCCAGCATTTT. Protein product: CASSRSPGGDEPQHF.

The V call is TRBV6-6, the J call TRBJ2-1, with D unresolved. Per the germline V gene, CDR1 is MNHNY and CDR2 is SVGAGI (reference sequence). CDR3 length equals 13 residues. V gave up 4 bases and J gave up 4 bases, with 8 bases separating them. Here the CDR3 reads CASSFTEYNEQFF. Written as DNA, the CDR3 is TGTGCCAGCAGTTTCACAGAGTACAATGAGCAGTTCTTC.

The V and J genes are TRBV12-3 or TRBV12-4 and TRBJ2-7; TRBD2 agrees at 8 bases. The CDR3 contains 15 residues. V gave up 5 bases and J gave up 3 bases; unmatched junction bases: 9. CDR3 sequence reads: CASSHSGKEYYEQYF. DNA of the CDR3: TGTGCCAGCAGTCATAGCGGGAAGGAGTACTACGAGCAGTACTTC.

This clonotype was detected ten times or more. This rearrangement joins TRBV7-2 to TRBJ2-1, with 13 bases that match TRBD2. V shed 5 bases and J 7 bases; nucleotides not matched to a gene: 5. The CDR3 consists of 15 residues. Per the germline V gene, CDR1 is SGHTA and CDR2 is FQGNSA. The CDR3 loop reads CASSPLAGGENEQFF. CDR3 in DNA: TGTGCCAGCAGCCCACTAGCGGGAGGGGAGAATGAGCAGTTCTTC.

This clonotype was recorded many times. V usage is TRBV7-3 and J usage is TRBJ1-5; D gene unclear. The CDR3 consists of 13 residues. The germline V gene encodes CDR1 SGHTA and CDR2 FQGTGA. Trimming stripped 5 bases from V and 9 bases from J, with 14 bases between. CDR3 coding DNA: TGTGCCAGCAGCCGAGATAGGACGTCGCCCCAGCATTTT. This codes for CASSRDRTSPQHF.

As concerns this clonotype: A much larger clone is a single base away; this may be a read error. The chain joins TRBV12-3 or TRBV12-4 to TRBJ2-1, with D maybe TRBD2 (5 bases). CDR3 length: 12 amino acids. Trimming left V 9 bases short and J 2 bases short, with 8 bases between. CDR3 coding DNA: TGTGCCAGTCAGGAGGCCTACAATGAGCAGTTCTTC. Protein sequence: CASQEAYNEQFF.

Comments on this clonotype: One end of the junction does not line up with germline, which may come from a read error. This chain uses TRBV18 with TRBJ1-2; the D gene is possibly TRBD1 (5 bases). CDR1 is KGHSH and CDR2 is LQKENI in the germline V gene. The CDR3 has 14 residues. Here the CDR3 reads CASSTRDGLWGYSF. As DNA, the CDR3 is TGTGCCAGCTCAACTCGGGACGGACTATGGGGCTACTCCTTC.

This clonotype was seen many times. The J gene is TRBJ1-4, the V gene TRBV7-8; D is unclear. This CDR3 spans 15 amino acids. Germline V gene sequence: CDR1 SGHVS, CDR2 FQNEAQ. Trimming removed 0 bases from V and 0 bases from J, with 5 bases in between. The CDR3 DNA is TGTGCCAGCAGCTTAGCCGGGGCAACTAATGAAAAACTGTTTTTT. Its protein is CASSLAGATNEKLFF.

Ten or more counts support this clonotype. CDR3 coding DNA: TGTGCCAGCAGCTCCACTAGCTCGCAGCAGTACTTC. As protein: CASSSTSSQQYF. The chain couples TRBV12-3 or TRBV12-4 to TRBJ2-7; D may be TRBD2 (6 bases). Trimming stripped 6 bases from V and 8 bases from J, with 14 bases between. This CDR3 region has 12 residues.

To note about this clonotype: This could be a read error, since a much larger clone is one nucleotide away. The V call is TRBV10-3, the J call TRBJ2-7; TRBD1 matches at 7 bases. Germline assignment: CDR1 ENHRY and CDR2 SYGVKD. The CDR3 sequence is 12 residues long. The CDR3 region is CAIATGPSEQCF. The DNA for the CDR3 is TGTGCCATCGCGACAGGGCCTTCAGAGCAGTGCTTC.

This clonotype was recorded at least ten times. The chain couples TRBV7-2 to TRBJ1-1, with TRBD1 as a possible D gene (6 bases). The ends were cut back, 1 base at V and 4 bases at J, with 16 bases in the middle. The CDR3 loop spans 16 amino acids. In germline, CDR1 is SGHTA, CDR2 FQGNSA. The CDR3 reads CASSLVSGGWATEAFF. DNA for the CDR3: TGTGCCAGCAGCTTAGTCAGCGGGGGCTGGGCCACTGAAGCTTTCTTT.

This clonotype was detected only a few times. The V gene is TRBV4-2, the J gene TRBJ2-2; 8 bases fit TRBD2. The junction had 6 bases not matched to a gene; V was cut back by 4 bases and J by 5 bases. CDR1 and CDR2 (germline): LGHNA, YNFKEQ. The CDR3 length is 15 residues. In nucleotides, the CDR3 is TGTGCCAGCAGCCGTAAAGCGGGGGAAACCGGGGAGCTGTTTTTT. This sequence encodes CASSRKAGETGELFF.

This clonotype came up many times. The chain couples TRBV7-9 to TRBJ2-2; TRBD1 matches 9 bases. The germline gives CDR1 SEHNR, CDR2 FQNEAQ (reference sequence). The junction had 9 bases not matched to a gene; V was cut back by 4 bases and J by 3 bases. This CDR3 has 17 residues. The CDR3 region has the DNA TGTGCCAGCAGCTCCTCCCCGGGACAGGGAGACACCGGGGAGCTGTTTTTT. Protein: CASSSSPGQGDTGELFF.

Ten or more counts support this clonotype. This chain links TRBV5-6 with TRBJ1-2; D is possibly TRBD1 (6 bases). Trimming removed 2 bases at V and 2 bases at J, with 28 bases between. Per germline, CDR1 SGHDT and CDR2 YYEEEE. The length of the CDR3 is 20 residues. The CDR3 DNA sequence: TGTGCCAGCAGCTTCGGGGGGGCCTACCTCTTTTCCGCCGGAAACTATGGCTACACCTTC. Translating gives CASSFGGAYLFSAGNYGYTF.

This clonotype was observed a handful of times. The chain carries TRBV7-9 and TRBJ2-7; D is possibly TRBD1 or TRBD2 (6 bases each). The V and J ends lost 5 bases and 0 bases respectively, with 17 bases between them. Germline loops: CDR1 SEHNR, CDR2 FQNEAQ (reference sequence). There are 16 residues in the CDR3. The CDR3 is CASSPLTGGFSYEQYF. The CDR3 coding sequence is TGTGCCAGCAGCCCCCTGACAGGAGGGTTCTCCTACGAGCAGTACTTC.

This clonotype was seen a handful of times. The chain carries TRBV20-1 and TRBJ1-5, with no clear D. Per the germline V gene, CDR1 is DFQATT and CDR2 is SNEGSKA (reference sequence). V gave up 3 bases and J gave up 2 bases, with 14 bases separating them. The CDR3 extends over 15 amino acids. This CDR3 reads CSASNGRWGNQPQHF. The CDR3 coding sequence is TGCAGTGCTAGCAATGGGAGGTGGGGCAATCAGCCCCAGCATTTT.

This clonotype was counted ten times or more. The chain is built from TRBV19 and TRBJ2-1; D is ambiguous. V dropped 3 bases and J dropped 7 bases, with 10 bases sitting between them. The CDR3 loop spans 13 amino acids. Looked up from germline, CDR1 is LNHDA and CDR2 is SQIVND (reference sequence). CDR3 residues: CASSMLRVNEQFF. The CDR3, as DNA: TGTGCCAGTAGTATGTTGAGAGTGAATGAGCAGTTCTTC.

This clonotype was observed many times. The chain carries TRBV11-2 and TRBJ2-7; 14 bases are shared with TRBD2. The V and J ends lost 4 bases and 9 bases, in that order; junction bases with no gene match: 8. Germline V gives CDR1 SGHAT, CDR2 FQNNGV. The CDR3 contains 15 residues. The CDR3 DNA is TGTGCCAGCAGCTATAAGCCGGGACTAGCGGGAGCGCAGTACTTC. It yields the protein CASSYKPGLAGAQYF.

The sample holds many counts of this clonotype. The DNA for the CDR3 is TGTGCTAGTGGTTTGATTTCGGGTTACGAGCAGTACTTC. Translation: CASGLISGYEQYF. This sequence joins TRBV12-5 and TRBJ2-7; unclear D gene. From germline, CDR1 is LGHNT and CDR2 FRNRAP. V was clipped by 2 bases and J by 4 bases, with 9 bases between them. This CDR3 contains 13 residues.

V usage is TRBV15 and J usage is TRBJ2-1; D may match TRBD1 or TRBD2 (5 bases each). The CDR3 spans 16 residues. Trimming cost V 1 base and J 0 bases, with 10 bases left between them. Germline V gene data show CDR1 as LNHNV and CDR2 as YYDKDF (reference sequence). CDR3 sequence: CATSRVGELSYNEQFF. DNA of the CDR3: TGTGCCACCAGCAGAGTGGGGGAACTCTCCTACAATGAGCAGTTCTTC.